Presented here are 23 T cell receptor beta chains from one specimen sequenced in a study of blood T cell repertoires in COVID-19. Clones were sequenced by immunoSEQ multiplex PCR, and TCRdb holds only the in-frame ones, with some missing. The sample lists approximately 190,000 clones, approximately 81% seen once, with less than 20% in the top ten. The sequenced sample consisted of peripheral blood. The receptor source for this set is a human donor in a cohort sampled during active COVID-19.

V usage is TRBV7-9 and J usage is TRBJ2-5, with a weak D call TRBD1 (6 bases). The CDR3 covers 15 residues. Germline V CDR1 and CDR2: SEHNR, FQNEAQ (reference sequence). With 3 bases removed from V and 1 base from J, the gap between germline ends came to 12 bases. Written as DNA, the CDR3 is TGTGCCAGCAGCTTTGTAGGACAGTCCCAAGAGACCCAGTACTTC. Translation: CASSFVGQSQETQYF.

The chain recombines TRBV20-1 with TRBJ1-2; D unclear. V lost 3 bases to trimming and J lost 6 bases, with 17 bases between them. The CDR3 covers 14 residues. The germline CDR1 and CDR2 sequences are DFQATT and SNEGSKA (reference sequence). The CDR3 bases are TGCAGTGCTAGTTCCCGGTCTCCTATACATGGCTACACCTTC. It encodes CSASSRSPIHGYTF.

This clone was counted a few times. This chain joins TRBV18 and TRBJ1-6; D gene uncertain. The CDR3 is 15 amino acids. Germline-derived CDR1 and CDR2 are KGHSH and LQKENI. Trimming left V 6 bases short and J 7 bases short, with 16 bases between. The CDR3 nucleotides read TGTGCCAGCTCCGGGGAGGACGGCTGGAATTCACCCCTCCACTTT. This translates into CASSGEDGWNSPLHF.

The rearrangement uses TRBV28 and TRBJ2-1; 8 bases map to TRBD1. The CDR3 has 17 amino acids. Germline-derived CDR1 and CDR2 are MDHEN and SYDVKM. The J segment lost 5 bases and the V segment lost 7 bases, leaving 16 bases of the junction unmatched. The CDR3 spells CASNSPGGQLGDNEQFF. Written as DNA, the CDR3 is TGTGCCAGCAATTCCCCAGGGGGCCAGCTGGGGGACAATGAGCAGTTCTTC.

The chain's CDR3 is CASSLRDRENTGELFF. The DNA of the CDR3 is TGTGCCAGCAGCTTACGGGACAGAGAAAACACCGGGGAGCTGTTTTTT. This sequence joins TRBV7-9 and TRBJ2-2; TRBD1 agrees at 7 bases. The length of the CDR3 is 16 residues. Germline V gene lookup returns CDR1 SEHNR and CDR2 FQNEAQ (reference sequence). V lost 2 bases to trimming and J lost 2 bases; unmatched junction nucleotides: 5.

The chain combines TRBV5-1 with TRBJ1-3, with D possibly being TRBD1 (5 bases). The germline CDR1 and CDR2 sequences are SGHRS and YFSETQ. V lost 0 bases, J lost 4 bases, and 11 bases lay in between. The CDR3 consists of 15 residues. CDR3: CASSLGGLGGNTIYF. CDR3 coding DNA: TGCGCCAGCAGCTTGGGGGGCCTGGGAGGAAACACCATATATTTT.

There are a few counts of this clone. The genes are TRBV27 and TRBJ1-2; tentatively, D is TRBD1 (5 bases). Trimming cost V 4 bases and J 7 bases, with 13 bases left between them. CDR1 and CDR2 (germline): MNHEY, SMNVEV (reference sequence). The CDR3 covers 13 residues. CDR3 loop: CASSSTGTPGYTF. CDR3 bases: TGTGCCAGCAGTTCAACCGGGACTCCTGGCTACACCTTC.

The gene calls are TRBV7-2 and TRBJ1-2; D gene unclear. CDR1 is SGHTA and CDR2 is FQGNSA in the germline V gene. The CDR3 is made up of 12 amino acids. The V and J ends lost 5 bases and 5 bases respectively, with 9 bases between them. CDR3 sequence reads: CASSPNTYGYTF. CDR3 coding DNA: TGTGCCAGCAGCCCGAATACTTATGGCTACACCTTC. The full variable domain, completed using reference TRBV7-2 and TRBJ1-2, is GAGVSQSPSNKVTEKGKDVELRCDPISGHTALYWYRQSLGQGLEFLIYFQGNSAPDKSGLPSDRFSAERTGGSVSTLTIQRTQQEDSAVYLCASSPNTYGYTFGSGTRLTVV.

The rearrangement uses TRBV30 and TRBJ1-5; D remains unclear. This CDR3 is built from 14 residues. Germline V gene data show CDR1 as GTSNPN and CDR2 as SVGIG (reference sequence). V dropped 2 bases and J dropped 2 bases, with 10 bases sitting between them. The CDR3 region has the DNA TGTGCCTGGAGTTCGGAGAAGGGCAATCAGCCCCAGCATTTT. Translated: CAWSSEKGNQPQHF.

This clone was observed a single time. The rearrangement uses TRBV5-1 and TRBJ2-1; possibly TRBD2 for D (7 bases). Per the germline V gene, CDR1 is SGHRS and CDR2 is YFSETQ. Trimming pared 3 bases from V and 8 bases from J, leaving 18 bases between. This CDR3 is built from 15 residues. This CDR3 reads CASSSTGGPWDEQFF. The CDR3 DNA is TGCGCCAGCAGCTCGACCGGGGGGCCATGGGATGAGCAGTTCTTC.

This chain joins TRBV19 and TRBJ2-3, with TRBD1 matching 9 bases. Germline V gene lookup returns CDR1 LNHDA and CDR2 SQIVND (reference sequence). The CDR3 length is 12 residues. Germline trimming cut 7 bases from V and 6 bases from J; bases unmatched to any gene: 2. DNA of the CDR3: TGTGCCAGTAAACAGGGGGCTGATACGCAGTATTTT. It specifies CASKQGADTQYF.

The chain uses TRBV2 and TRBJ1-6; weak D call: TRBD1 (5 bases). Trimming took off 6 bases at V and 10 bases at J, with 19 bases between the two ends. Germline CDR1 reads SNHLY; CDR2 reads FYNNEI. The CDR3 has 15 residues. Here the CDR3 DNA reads TGTGCCAGCAGGAGAGACGACAGCTATTCCTCACCCCTCCACTTT. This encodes CASRRDDSYSSPLHF.

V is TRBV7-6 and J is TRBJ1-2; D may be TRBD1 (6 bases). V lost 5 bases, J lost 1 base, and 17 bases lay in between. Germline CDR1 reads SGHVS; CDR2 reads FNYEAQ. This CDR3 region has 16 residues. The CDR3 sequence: CASSPAPGGFNYGYTF. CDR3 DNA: TGTGCCAGCAGCCCCGCACCTGGGGGCTTTAACTATGGCTACACCTTC.

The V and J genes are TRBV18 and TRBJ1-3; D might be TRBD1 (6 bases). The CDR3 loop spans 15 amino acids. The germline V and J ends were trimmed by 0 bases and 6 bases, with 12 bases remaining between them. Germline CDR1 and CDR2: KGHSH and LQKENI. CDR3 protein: CASSPPVQGENTIYF. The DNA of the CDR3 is TGTGCCAGCTCACCACCGGTACAGGGCGAAAACACCATATATTTT.

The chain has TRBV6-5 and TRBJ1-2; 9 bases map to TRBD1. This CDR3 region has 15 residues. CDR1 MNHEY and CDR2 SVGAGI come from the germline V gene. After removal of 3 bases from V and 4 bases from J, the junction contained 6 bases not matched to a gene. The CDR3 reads CASSYTGGSIYGYTF. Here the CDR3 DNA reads TGTGCCAGCAGTTATACAGGGGGCTCCATCTATGGCTACACCTTC.

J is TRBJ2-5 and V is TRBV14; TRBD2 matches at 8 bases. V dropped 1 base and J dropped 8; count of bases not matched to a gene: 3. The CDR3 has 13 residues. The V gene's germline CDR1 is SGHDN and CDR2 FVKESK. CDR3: CASSQGLAGTQYF. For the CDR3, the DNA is TGTGCCAGCAGCCAAGGGCTAGCGGGCACCCAGTACTTC.

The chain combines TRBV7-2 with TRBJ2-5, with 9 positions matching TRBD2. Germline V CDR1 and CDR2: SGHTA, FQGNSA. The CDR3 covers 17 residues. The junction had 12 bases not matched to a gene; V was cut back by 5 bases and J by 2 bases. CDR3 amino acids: CASSAGRGGGEQETQYF. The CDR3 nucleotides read TGTGCCAGCAGCGCCGGACGGGGCGGGGGGGAGCAAGAGACCCAGTACTTC.

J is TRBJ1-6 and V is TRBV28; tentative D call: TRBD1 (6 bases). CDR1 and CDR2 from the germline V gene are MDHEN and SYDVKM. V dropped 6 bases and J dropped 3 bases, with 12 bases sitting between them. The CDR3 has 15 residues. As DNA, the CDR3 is TGTGCCAGCAGACCACAGGGCAACTATAATTCACCCCTCCACTTT. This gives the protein CASRPQGNYNSPLHF.

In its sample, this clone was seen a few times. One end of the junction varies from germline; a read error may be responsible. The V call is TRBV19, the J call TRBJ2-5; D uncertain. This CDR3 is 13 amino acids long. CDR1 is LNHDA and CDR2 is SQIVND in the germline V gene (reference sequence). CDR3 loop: CASSIIHQETQYF. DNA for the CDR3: TGTGCCAGTAGTATTATCCACCAGGAGACCCAGTACTTC.

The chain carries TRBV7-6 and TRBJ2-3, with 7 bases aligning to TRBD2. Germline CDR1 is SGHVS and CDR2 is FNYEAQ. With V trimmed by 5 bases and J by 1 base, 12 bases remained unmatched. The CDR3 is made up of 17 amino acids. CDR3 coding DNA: TGTGCCAGCAGCCCTTCACCCCCGGGACTACGCACAGATACGCAGTATTTT. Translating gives CASSPSPPGLRTDTQYF.

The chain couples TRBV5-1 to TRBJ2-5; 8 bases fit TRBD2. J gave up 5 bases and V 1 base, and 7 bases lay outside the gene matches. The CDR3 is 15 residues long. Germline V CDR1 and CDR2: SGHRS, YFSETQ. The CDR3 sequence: CASSLMAGGQETQYF. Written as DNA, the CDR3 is TGCGCCAGCAGCTTGATGGCGGGAGGCCAGGAGACCCAGTACTTC.

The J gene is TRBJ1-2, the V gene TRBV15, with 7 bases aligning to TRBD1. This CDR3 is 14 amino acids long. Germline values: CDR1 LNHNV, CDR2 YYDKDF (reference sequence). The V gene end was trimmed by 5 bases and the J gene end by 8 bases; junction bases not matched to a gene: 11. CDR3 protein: CATSPRQGLIGYTF. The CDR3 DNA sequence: TGTGCCACCAGCCCGAGACAGGGACTTATCGGCTACACCTTC.

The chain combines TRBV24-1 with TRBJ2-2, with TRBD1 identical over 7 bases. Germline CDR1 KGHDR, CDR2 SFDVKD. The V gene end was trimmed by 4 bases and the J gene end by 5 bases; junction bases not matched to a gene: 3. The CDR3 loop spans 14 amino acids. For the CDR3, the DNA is TGTGCCACCAGTGAAGGGACAGTAACCGGGGAGCTGTTTTTT. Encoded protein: CATSEGTVTGELFF.